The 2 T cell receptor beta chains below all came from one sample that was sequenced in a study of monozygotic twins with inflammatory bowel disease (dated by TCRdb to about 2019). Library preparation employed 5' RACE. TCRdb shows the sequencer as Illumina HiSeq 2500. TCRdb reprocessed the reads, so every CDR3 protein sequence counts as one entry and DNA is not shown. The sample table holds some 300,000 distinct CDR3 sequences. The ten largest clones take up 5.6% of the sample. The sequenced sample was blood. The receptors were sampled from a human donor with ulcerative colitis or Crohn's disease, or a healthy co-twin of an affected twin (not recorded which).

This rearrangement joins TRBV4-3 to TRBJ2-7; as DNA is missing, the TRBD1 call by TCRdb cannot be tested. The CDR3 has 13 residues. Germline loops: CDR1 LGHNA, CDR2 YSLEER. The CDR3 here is CASSRDSPSEQYF.

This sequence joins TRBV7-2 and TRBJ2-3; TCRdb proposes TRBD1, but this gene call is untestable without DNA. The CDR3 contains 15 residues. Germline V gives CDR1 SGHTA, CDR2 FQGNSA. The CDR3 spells CASSGYGGFGDTQYF.